This T cell receptor beta chain came from a study of T-cell memory formation after mild COVID-19. Study overall: TCR clusters were largely donor specific.

TCRdb reprocessed the 5' RACE reads with MiXCR, giving one entry per CDR3 protein. The sample has more than 350,000 distinct CDR3 sequences, approximately 15% seen once; the top ten hold roughly 21%. The CDR3 totals 15 residues. Trimming removed 3 bases from V and 2 bases from J; junction bases left unmatched: 7. CDR1 SGHRS and CDR2 YFSETQ come from the germline V gene. This clonotype has just a few counts. The sequenced material came from PBMCs or a T cell subset sorted from them (not recorded which). This rearrangement joins TRBV5-1 to TRBJ2-5, with 7 bases identical to TRBD1. This clonotype was sampled from a man aged 18 to 29 who had mild COVID-19 (a few samples of this study predate the infection). Cell type and time point are not known. DNA for the CDR3: TGCGCCAGCAGCTCCGGGACAGCAAGTCAAGAGACCCAGTACTTC. As protein: CASSSGTASQETQYF.